This TCR beta chain emerged from a study of spatial heterogeneity in lung cancer. Study in general: Combinations of a unique TCR and a UMI were tallied in raw reads, and on average each appeared more than ten times. Whole-study findings and limits: Among blood samples, ubiquitous expanded tumor TCRs appeared more at resection than at follow-up.

A single record per CDR3 protein comes from TCRdb applying MiXCR to the 5' RACE reads. This table holds some 3,000 distinct CDR3 sequences, 25% to 35% found once. Time point denoted: sample taken at primary tumor resection. Whole RNA was taken from tumor, nontumor lung or frozen PBMC; it was then sequenced unsorted. With 1 base clipped from V and 1 base from J, the junction kept 5 bases outside the gene matches. CDR1 and CDR2 from the germline V gene are LGHNA and YNFKEQ. The CDR3 has 16 residues. By share, this clonotype counts as medium-sized. The antigen remains unidentified. This sequence was found in a male donor with early-stage non-small cell lung cancer. Here the sequenced sample was PBMCs, taken at surgery. The chain is built from TRBV4-2 and TRBJ2-7, with 9 positions matching TRBD1. The CDR3: CASSQATGTGSYEQYF. For the CDR3, the DNA is TGTGCCAGCAGCCAAGCAACCGGGACAGGGTCCTACGAGCAGTACTTC.